Each of the 8 T cell receptor beta chains below was sequenced from the same sample in a study of T cells after yellow fever vaccination. TCRdb re-analysed the 5' RACE reads in MiXCR, keeping a single row per CDR3 protein. Of 200,000 to 300,000 distinct CDR3 sequences in the sample, approximately 3.6% were seen once. The sample in question was PBMCs, obtained 15 days after the yellow fever booster vaccination. All receptors come from a man aged 18 to 29 who received the YFV17D yellow fever vaccine.

This clonotype was detected ten times or more. The chain combines TRBV4-1 with TRBJ1-4; possibly TRBD1 for D (5 bases). The V gene's germline CDR1 is MGHRA and CDR2 YSYEKL. The CDR3 extends over 15 amino acids. V was shortened by 4 bases and J by 4 bases, with 13 bases between the two germline ends. CDR3 residues: CASSPNGGSNEKLFF. The CDR3 DNA follows: TGCGCCAGCAGCCCGAACGGGGGAAGTAATGAAAAACTGTTTTTT.

This clonotype was counted many times. The CDR3 region is CATSSWTGWDSYNEQFF. The CDR3 nucleotides are TGTGCCACCAGCAGTTGGACAGGTTGGGACTCCTACAATGAGCAGTTCTTC. The genes are TRBV15 and TRBJ2-1, with 7 bases matching TRBD1. There are 17 residues in the CDR3. The V segment lost 3 bases and the J segment 0 bases; nucleotides outside the gene matches: 8. Germline CDR1 and CDR2: LNHNV and YYDKDF (reference sequence).

The sample holds many counts of this clonotype. The genes are TRBV6-5 and TRBJ2-7; TRBD1 might be the D (5 bases). Trimming pared 0 bases from V and 4 bases from J, leaving 10 bases between. Looked up from germline, CDR1 is MNHEY and CDR2 is SVGAGI. This CDR3 region has 14 residues. CDR3 sequence reads: CASSYSARVYEQYF. CDR3 coding DNA: TGTGCCAGCAGTTACTCGGCCAGGGTGTACGAGCAGTACTTC.

In its sample, this clonotype was seen many times. V is TRBV4-2 and J is TRBJ2-7, with D perhaps being TRBD1 or TRBD2 (6 bases each). Germline V gene lookup returns CDR1 LGHNA and CDR2 YNFKEQ. V was cut by 1 base and J by 1 base, with 11 bases left in between. The CDR3 has 15 residues. The CDR3 reads CASSQAGAESYEQYF. The CDR3 region has the DNA TGTGCCAGCAGCCAAGCGGGGGCCGAATCCTACGAGCAGTACTTC.

This clonotype was observed at least ten times. This chain joins TRBV9 and TRBJ2-7, with D uncertain. V lost 0 bases and J 4 bases, leaving 8 bases between the germline ends. The CDR3 sequence is 13 residues long. Per germline, CDR1 SGDLS and CDR2 YYNGEE. The CDR3 spells CASSVGIGYEQYF. The CDR3 DNA is TGTGCCAGCAGCGTAGGAATCGGATACGAGCAGTACTTC. The whole variable domain, filled in from reference TRBV9 and TRBJ2-7, reads DSGVTQTPKHLITATGQRVTLRCSPRSGDLSVYWYQQSLDQGLQFLIQYYNGEERAKGNILERFSAQQFPDLHSELNLSSLELGDSALYFCASSVGIGYEQYFGPGTRLTVT.

Ten or more counts support this clonotype. This chain uses TRBV7-2 with TRBJ1-6, with 10 bases fitting TRBD1. This CDR3 has 16 residues. V shed 2 bases, J shed 6 bases, and the junction held 4 bases outside the gene matches. Germline-derived CDR1 and CDR2 are SGHTA and FQGNSA. DNA for the CDR3: TGTGCCAGCAGCTTACCCCGGACAGGGGGTAATTCACCCCTCCACTTT. Amino acid sequence: CASSLPRTGGNSPLHF.

In this sample, this clonotype turned up many times. This chain joins TRBV7-8 and TRBJ2-7; 8 nucleotides line up with TRBD1. Germline lookup yields CDR1 SGHVS and CDR2 FQNEAQ. With 5 bases clipped from V and 7 bases from J, the junction kept 7 bases outside the gene matches. The CDR3 length is 13 residues. The CDR3 loop reads CASSIDRGGEQYF. CDR3 coding DNA: TGTGCCAGCAGCATCGACAGGGGCGGGGAGCAGTACTTC.

This chain connects TRBV6-2 or TRBV6-3 to TRBJ1-1; no reliable D call. Looked up from germline, CDR1 is MNHEY and CDR2 is SVGEGT. Trimming removed 0 bases at V and 7 bases at J, with 6 bases between. This CDR3 spans 12 amino acids. The CDR3, as DNA: TGTGCCAGCAGTTACTCACCAGTTGAAGCTTTCTTT. Translation gives CASSYSPVEAFF.